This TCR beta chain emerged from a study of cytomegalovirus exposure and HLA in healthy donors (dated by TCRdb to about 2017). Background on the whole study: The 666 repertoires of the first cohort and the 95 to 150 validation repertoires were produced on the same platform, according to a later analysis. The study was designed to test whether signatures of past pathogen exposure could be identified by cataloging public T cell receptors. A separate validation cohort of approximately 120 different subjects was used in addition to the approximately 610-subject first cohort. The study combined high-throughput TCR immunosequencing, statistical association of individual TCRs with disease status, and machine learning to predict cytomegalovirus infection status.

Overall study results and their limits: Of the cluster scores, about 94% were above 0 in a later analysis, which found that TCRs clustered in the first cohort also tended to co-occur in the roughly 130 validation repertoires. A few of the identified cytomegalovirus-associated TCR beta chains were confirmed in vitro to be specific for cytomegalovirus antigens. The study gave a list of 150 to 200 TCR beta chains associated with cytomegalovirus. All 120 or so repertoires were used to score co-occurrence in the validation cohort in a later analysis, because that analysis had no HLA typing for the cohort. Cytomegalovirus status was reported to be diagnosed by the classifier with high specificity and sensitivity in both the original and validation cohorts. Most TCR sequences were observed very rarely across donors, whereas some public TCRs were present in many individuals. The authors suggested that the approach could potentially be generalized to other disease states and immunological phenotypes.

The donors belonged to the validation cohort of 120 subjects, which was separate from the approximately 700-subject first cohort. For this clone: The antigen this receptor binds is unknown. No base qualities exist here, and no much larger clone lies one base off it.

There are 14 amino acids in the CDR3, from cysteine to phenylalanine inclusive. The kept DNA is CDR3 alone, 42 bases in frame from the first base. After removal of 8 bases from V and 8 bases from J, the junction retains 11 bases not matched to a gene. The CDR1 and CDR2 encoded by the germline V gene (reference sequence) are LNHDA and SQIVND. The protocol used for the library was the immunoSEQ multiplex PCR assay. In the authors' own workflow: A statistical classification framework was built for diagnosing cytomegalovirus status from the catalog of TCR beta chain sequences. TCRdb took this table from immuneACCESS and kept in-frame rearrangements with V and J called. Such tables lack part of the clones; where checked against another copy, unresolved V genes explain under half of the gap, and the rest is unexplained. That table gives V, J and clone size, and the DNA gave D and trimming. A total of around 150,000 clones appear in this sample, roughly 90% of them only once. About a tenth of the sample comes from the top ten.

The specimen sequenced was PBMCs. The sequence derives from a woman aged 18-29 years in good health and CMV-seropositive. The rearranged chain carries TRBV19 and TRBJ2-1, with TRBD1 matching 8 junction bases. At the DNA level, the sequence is TGTGCCAGTGCCGGTTCCAGGGGGCGCGATGAGCAGTTCTTC. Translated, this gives CASAGSRGRDEQFF.